The 20 T cell receptor beta chains given below trace back to one sample, sequenced in a study of blood T cell repertoires in COVID-19. Generated by immunoSEQ multiplex PCR, the TCRdb table keeps only in-frame clones and is missing some. The sample consists of approximately 170,000 clones, about 80% of them appearing once. Sequencing was done on a sample of peripheral blood. All receptors derive from a man in his sixties or seventies with active or convalescent COVID-19.

The chain joins TRBV19 to TRBJ1-4; D perhaps matches TRBD1 (5 bases). This CDR3 comprises 13 residues. Germline V gene sequence: CDR1 LNHDA, CDR2 SQIVND (reference sequence). V lost 4 bases and J lost 7, with 10 bases in between. The CDR3 sequence: CASSKGPGEKLFF. The DNA of the CDR3 is TGTGCCAGTAGTAAGGGGCCTGGTGAAAAACTGTTTTTT.

This rearrangement joins TRBV6-4 to TRBJ1-2, with unresolved D. Trimming took 2 bases from V and 4 from J, leaving 5 bases between them. The germline gives CDR1 MRHNA, CDR2 SNTAGT. The CDR3 loop spans 12 amino acids. CDR3 nucleotide sequence: TGTGCCAGCAGTGACAGTAGCTATGGCTACACCTTC. It yields the protein CASSDSSYGYTF.

This clone appeared once. The chain combines TRBV6-2 or TRBV6-3 with TRBJ1-1; D unclear. CDR3 length: 14 amino acids. With 2 bases removed from V and 4 bases from J, the gap between germline ends came to 11 bases. Germline CDR1 reads MNHEY; CDR2 reads SVGEGT. The CDR3 DNA reads TGTGCCAGCAGTTACGATGGCGGTCTCACTGAAGCTTTCTTT. Residues: CASSYDGGLTEAFF.

The J gene is TRBJ1-1, the V gene TRBV7-3; maybe TRBD1 (6 bases). From germline, CDR1 is SGHTA and CDR2 FQGTGA. The CDR3 sequence is 14 residues long. The ends were cut back, 2 bases at V and 4 bases at J, with 11 bases in the middle. CDR3 coding DNA: TGTGCCAGCAGCTTATGGGGGGGCAGCACTGAAGCTTTCTTT. This encodes CASSLWGGSTEAFF.

The chain recombines TRBV5-1 with TRBJ2-2; the D gene is possibly TRBD2 (5 bases). V lost 0 bases to trimming and J lost 8 bases, with 11 bases between them. The CDR3 extends over 14 amino acids. In germline, CDR1 is SGHRS, CDR2 YFSETQ. The CDR3 region has the DNA TGCGCCAGCAGCTTGGTTCCTAGCTCTGGGGAGCTGTTTTTT. It codes for CASSLVPSSGELFF.

This sequence joins TRBV28 and TRBJ1-2; a possible D gene is TRBD1 (6 bases). V lost 5 bases to trimming and J lost 1 base, with 17 bases between them. CDR1 is MDHEN and CDR2 is SYDVKM in the germline V gene. CDR3 length equals 16 residues. The CDR3 is CASSGSYRENNYGYTF. CDR3 DNA sequence: TGTGCCAGCAGTGGTTCCTACAGGGAAAATAACTATGGCTACACCTTC.

The chain joins TRBV2 to TRBJ1-1; D is possibly TRBD1 (5 bases). Trimming shortened V by 8 bases and J by 3 bases, and 13 bases separated the two germline ends. The CDR3 has 13 amino acids. Germline V CDR1 and CDR2: SNHLY, FYNNEI. In nucleotides, the CDR3 is TGTGCCAGCGACCCGGGGGGAGACACTGAAGCTTTCTTT. The encoded protein is CASDPGGDTEAFF.

The chain has TRBV5-5 and TRBJ1-2; 7 bases are a match to TRBD1. J was trimmed by 4 bases and V by 4 bases; bases with no gene match: 10. This CDR3 has 15 amino acids. The germline CDR1 and CDR2 sequences are SGHKS and YYEKEE (reference sequence). This chain's CDR3 is CASSLELQGVYGYTF. As DNA, the CDR3 is TGTGCCAGCAGCCTGGAACTTCAGGGGGTCTATGGCTACACCTTC.

This chain connects TRBV11-2 to TRBJ2-2; D gene unclear. This CDR3 contains 13 residues. V was pared by 5 bases and J by 5 bases, with 9 bases between. CDR1 and CDR2 from the germline V gene are SGHAT and FQNNGV. The CDR3 DNA sequence: TGTGCCAGCAGCGGCCAATATACCGGGGAGCTGTTTTTT. It codes for CASSGQYTGELFF.

V is TRBV18 and J is TRBJ1-5; D is unresolved. CDR1 is KGHSH and CDR2 is LQKENI in the germline V gene. CDR3 size: 14 residues. The germline V and J ends were trimmed by 2 bases and 8 bases, with 13 bases remaining between them. CDR3 region: CASSPGGRLEPQHF. In nucleotides, the CDR3 is TGTGCCAGCTCACCAGGCGGCCGCTTGGAGCCCCAGCATTTT.

This chain joins TRBV4-3 and TRBJ2-5; 15 positions match TRBD2. Losses at the gene ends were 4 bases for V and 5 bases for J; bases not matched to a gene: 5. CDR1 LGHNA and CDR2 YSLEER come from the germline V gene. There are 16 residues in the CDR3. The CDR3: CASSPGLAGGGETQYF. The DNA for the CDR3 is TGCGCCAGCAGCCCGGGACTAGCGGGGGGAGGTGAGACCCAGTACTTC.

This chain uses TRBV11-2 with TRBJ2-2; tentative D call: TRBD1 (7 bases). V lost 4 bases to trimming and J lost 4 bases, with 16 bases between them. This CDR3 spans 16 amino acids. Germline lookup yields CDR1 SGHAT and CDR2 FQNNGV. The CDR3 here is CASSSRQGGSTGELFF. The CDR3, as DNA: TGTGCCAGCAGCTCCCGACAGGGAGGTAGCACCGGGGAGCTGTTTTTT. The full variable domain, completed using reference TRBV11-2 and TRBJ2-2, is EAGVAQSPRYKIIEKRQSVAFWCNPISGHATLYWYQQILGQGPKLLIQFQNNGVVDDSQLPKDRFSAERLKGVDSTLKIQPAKLEDSAVYLCASSSRQGGSTGELFFGEGSRLTVL.

The gene calls are TRBV6-5 and TRBJ2-1; 8 nucleotides line up with TRBD2. The CDR3 sequence is 15 residues long. Germline V CDR1 and CDR2: MNHEY, SVGAGI. The J segment lost 9 bases and the V segment lost 8 bases, leaving 15 bases of the junction unmatched. The CDR3 sequence is CASEGWTSPGAEQFF. The CDR3 DNA reads as TGTGCCAGCGAGGGGTGGACTAGCCCAGGGGCTGAGCAGTTCTTC.

V is TRBV27 and J is TRBJ1-6; D gene unclear. V lost 4 bases, J lost 9 bases, and 10 bases lay in between. Germline CDR1 MNHEY, CDR2 SMNVEV (reference sequence). The CDR3 loop spans 13 amino acids. CDR3 bases: TGTGCCAGCAGTTCCACGGGGAGTTCACCCCTCCACTTT. This codes for CASSSTGSSPLHF.

V is TRBV4-3 and J is TRBJ2-5; the match to TRBD2 covers 8 bases. V lost 4 bases and J lost 2; bases outside the gene matches: 15. The CDR3 sequence is 18 residues long. CDR1 LGHNA and CDR2 YSLEER come from the germline V gene. CDR3 loop: CASSPAGGAGGSQETQYF. The DNA for the CDR3 is TGCGCCAGCAGCCCTGCCGGAGGGGCGGGAGGCTCTCAAGAGACCCAGTACTTC.

The chain links TRBV24-1 to TRBJ2-3; TRBD2 matches 9 bases. The CDR3 is 14 amino acids. Trimming at V came to 9 bases and at J to 4 bases, leaving 7 bases not matched to a gene. Germline V gene sequence: CDR1 KGHDR, CDR2 SFDVKD. The DNA for the CDR3 is TGTGCCACCTCCCCCGCGGGGGGGGCAGATACGCAGTATTTT. It encodes CATSPAGGADTQYF.

The V gene is TRBV25-1, the J gene TRBJ1-3; no clear D gene. CDR1 and CDR2 (germline): MGHDK, SYGVNS. The CDR3 sequence is 13 residues long. V lost 4 bases, J lost 0 bases, and 4 bases lay in between. CDR3: CASSAYSGNTIYF. The CDR3 DNA follows: TGTGCCAGCAGTGCGTACTCTGGAAACACCATATATTTT.

J is TRBJ1-2 and V is TRBV7-2, with D unresolved. CDR1 and CDR2 (germline): SGHTA, FQGNSA. This CDR3 region has 14 residues. Trimming took 0 bases from V and 4 from J, leaving 9 bases between them. Here the CDR3 DNA reads TGTGCCAGCAGCTTAGCGCTAGAGGCCTATGGCTACACCTTC. Amino acids: CASSLALEAYGYTF.

The chain combines TRBV7-2 with TRBJ1-2; a possible D gene is TRBD1 (5 bases). V was trimmed by 4 bases and J by 4 bases, leaving 13 bases between them. The CDR3 runs to 14 residues. In germline, CDR1 is SGHTA, CDR2 FQGNSA. The CDR3: CASSSSGTLYGYTF. The CDR3 region has the DNA TGTGCCAGCAGCTCTTCCGGGACTCTCTATGGCTACACCTTC.

This chain uses TRBV13 with TRBJ2-7, with a possible D match to TRBD2 (6 bases). CDR1 is PRHDT, CDR2 FYEKMQ, per germline (reference sequence). The CDR3 runs 13 residues. The V and J ends lost 4 bases and 6 bases respectively, with 13 bases between them. CDR3 amino acids: CASSSRLVLEQYF. DNA of the CDR3: TGTGCCAGCAGCTCCCGACTAGTTCTCGAGCAGTACTTC.